The 3 T cell receptor beta chains below all came from one sample that was sequenced in a study of CD8+ T cells in alopecia areata. RNA was extracted and reverse transcribed into cDNA as the sequencing template. Assay: immunoSEQ multiplex PCR; the TCRdb copy retains only in-frame clones and omits some. The profile shows under 300,000 clones, about 62% of them singletons. Treatment given: oral pan-JAK inhibitor, 5-10 mg twice daily. The starting material was CD4+ T cells sorted from blood, obtained at roughly week 52, from a patient treated with tofacitinib. Source of these receptors: a human donor with alopecia areata.

The gene calls are TRBV5-1 and TRBJ2-5; the match to TRBD1 covers 7 bases. In germline, CDR1 is SGHRS, CDR2 YFSETQ. V gave up 4 bases and J gave up 4 bases; unmatched junction bases: 4. The CDR3 has 13 residues. CDR3 residues: CASSRDRVETQYF. CDR3 in DNA: TGCGCCAGCAGCCGCGACAGGGTAGAGACCCAGTACTTC.

The gene calls are TRBV4-3 and TRBJ2-5; D not resolved. This CDR3 contains 15 residues. Germline V lookup: CDR1 LGHNA, CDR2 YSLEER. Trimming removed 0 bases from V and 3 bases from J, with 11 bases in between. CDR3: CASSQDGRAEETQYF. The CDR3 DNA follows: TGCGCCAGCAGCCAAGATGGAAGGGCTGAAGAGACCCAGTACTTC.

The rearrangement uses TRBV5-1 and TRBJ1-1; D may be TRBD1 (6 bases). This CDR3 is built from 15 residues. Germline V gives CDR1 SGHRS, CDR2 YFSETQ. Trimming took 3 bases from V and 4 from J, leaving 16 bases between them. The chain's CDR3 is CASSYLQGFLTEAFF. In nucleotides, the CDR3 is TGCGCCAGCAGCTACCTACAGGGCTTTCTCACTGAAGCTTTCTTT. Full variable domain (missing parts from reference TRBV5-1 and TRBJ1-1): KAGVTQTPRYLIKTRGQQVTLSCSPISGHRSVSWYQQTPGQGLQFLFEYFSETQRNKGNFPGRFSGRQFSNSRSEMNVSTLELGDSALYLCASSYLQGFLTEAFFGQGTRLTVV.